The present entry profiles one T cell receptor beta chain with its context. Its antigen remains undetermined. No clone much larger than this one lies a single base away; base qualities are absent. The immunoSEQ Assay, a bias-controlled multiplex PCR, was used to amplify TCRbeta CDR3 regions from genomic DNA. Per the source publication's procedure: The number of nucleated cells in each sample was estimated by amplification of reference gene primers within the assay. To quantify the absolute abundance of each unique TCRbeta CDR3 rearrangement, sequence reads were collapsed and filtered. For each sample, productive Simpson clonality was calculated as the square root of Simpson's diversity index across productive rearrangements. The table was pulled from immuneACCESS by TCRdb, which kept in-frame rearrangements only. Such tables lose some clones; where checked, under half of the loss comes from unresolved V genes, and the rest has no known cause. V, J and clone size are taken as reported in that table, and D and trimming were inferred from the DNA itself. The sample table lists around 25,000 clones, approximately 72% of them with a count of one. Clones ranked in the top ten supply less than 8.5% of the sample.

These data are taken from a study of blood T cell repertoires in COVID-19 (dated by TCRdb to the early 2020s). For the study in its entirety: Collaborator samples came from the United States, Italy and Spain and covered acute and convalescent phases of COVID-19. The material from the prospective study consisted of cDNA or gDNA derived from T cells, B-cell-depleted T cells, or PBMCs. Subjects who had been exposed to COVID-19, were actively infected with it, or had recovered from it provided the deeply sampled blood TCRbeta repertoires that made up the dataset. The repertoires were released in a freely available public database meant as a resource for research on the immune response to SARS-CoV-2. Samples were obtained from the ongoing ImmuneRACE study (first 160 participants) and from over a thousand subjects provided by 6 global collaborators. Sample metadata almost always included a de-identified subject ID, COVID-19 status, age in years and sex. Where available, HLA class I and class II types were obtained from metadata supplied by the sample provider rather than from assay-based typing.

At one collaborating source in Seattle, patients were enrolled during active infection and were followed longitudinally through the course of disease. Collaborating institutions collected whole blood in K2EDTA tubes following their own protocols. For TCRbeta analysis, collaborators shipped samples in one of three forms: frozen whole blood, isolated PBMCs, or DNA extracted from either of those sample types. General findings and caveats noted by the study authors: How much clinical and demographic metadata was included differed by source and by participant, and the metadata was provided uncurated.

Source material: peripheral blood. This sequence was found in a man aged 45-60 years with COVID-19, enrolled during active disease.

At the DNA level, the sequence is TGTGCCAGCAGCCAGGACAGTCGGAACACTGAAGCTTTCTTT. It codes for CASSQDSRNTEAFF. The sequence is built from TRBV7-2 and TRBJ1-1; the D gene is perhaps TRBD1, from 6 matching bases. V is pared back by 5 bases and J by 1 base, with 11 bases lying between the germline termini. From the germline V gene, CDR1 is SGHTA and CDR2 is FQGNSA. Inclusive of the bounding cysteine and phenylalanine, the CDR3 is 14 residues long. Of the read, only the CDR3 DNA is kept; its 42 bases are in frame from base 1.